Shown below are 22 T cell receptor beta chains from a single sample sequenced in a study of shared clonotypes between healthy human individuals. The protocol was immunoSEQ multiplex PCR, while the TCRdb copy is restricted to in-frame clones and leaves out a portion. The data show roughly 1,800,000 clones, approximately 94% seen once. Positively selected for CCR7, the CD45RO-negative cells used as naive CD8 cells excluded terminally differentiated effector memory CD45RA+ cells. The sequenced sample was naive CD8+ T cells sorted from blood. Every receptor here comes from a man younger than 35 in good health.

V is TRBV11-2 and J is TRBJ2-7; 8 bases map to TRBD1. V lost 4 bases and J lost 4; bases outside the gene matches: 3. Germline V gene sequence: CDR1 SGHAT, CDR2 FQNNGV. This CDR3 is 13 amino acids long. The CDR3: CASSWDRPYEQYF. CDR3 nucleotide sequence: TGTGCCAGCAGCTGGGACAGGCCTTACGAGCAGTACTTC.

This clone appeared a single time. CDR3 loop: CASSQLAGGPNEQFF. In DNA, the CDR3 is TGTGCCAGCAGCCAACTAGCGGGAGGGCCCAATGAGCAGTTCTTC. This rearrangement joins TRBV11-2 to TRBJ2-1, with 13 bases matching TRBD2. The CDR3 spans 15 residues. Germline CDR1 SGHAT, CDR2 FQNNGV. V lost 5 bases, J lost 6 bases, and 4 bases stayed unmatched.

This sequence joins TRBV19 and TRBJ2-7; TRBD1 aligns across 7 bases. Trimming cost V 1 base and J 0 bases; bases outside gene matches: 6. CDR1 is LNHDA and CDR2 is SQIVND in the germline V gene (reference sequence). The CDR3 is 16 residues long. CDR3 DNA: TGTGCCAGTAGTATAGCCCCGGACAGGAGCTCCTACGAGCAGTACTTC. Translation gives CASSIAPDRSSYEQYF.

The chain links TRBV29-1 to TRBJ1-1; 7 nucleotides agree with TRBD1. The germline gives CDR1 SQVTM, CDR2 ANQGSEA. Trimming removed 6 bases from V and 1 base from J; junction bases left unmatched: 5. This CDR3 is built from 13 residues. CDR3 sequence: CSVGGTANTEAFF. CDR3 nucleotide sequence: TGCAGCGTCGGCGGGACAGCGAACACTGAAGCTTTCTTT. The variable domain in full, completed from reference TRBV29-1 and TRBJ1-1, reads SAVISQKPSRDICQRGTSLTIQCQVDSQVTMMFWYRQQPGQSLTLIATANQGSEATYESGFVIDKFPISRPNLTFSTLTVSNMSPEDSSIYLCSVGGTANTEAFFGQGTRLTVV.

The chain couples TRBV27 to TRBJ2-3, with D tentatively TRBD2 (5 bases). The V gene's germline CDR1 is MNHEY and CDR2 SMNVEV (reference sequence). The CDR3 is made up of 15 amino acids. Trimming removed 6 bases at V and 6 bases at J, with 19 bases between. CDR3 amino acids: CASSPGVVEWDTQYF. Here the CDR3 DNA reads TGTGCCAGCAGCCCCGGGGTTGTCGAATGGGATACGCAGTATTTT.

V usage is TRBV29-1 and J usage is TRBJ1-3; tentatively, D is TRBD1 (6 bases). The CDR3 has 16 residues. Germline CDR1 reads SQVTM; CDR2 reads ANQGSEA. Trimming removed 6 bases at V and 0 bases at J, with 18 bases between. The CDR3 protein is CSVEGPGASSGNTIYF. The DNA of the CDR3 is TGCAGCGTAGAGGGCCCAGGGGCTAGCTCTGGAAACACCATATATTTT.

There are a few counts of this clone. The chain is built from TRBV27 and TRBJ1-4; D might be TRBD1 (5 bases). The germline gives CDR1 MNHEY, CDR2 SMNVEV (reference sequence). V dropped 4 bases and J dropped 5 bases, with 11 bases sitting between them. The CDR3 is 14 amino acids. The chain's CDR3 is CASSSPPGNEKLFF. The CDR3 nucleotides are TGTGCCAGCAGTTCCCCGCCAGGGAATGAAAAACTGTTTTTT.

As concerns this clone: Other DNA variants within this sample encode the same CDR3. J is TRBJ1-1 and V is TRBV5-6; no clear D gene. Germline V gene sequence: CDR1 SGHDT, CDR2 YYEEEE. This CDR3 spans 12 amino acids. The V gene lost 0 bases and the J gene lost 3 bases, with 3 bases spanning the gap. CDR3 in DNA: TGTGCCAGCAGCTTGGGTGACACTGAAGCTTTCTTT. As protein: CASSLGDTEAFF.

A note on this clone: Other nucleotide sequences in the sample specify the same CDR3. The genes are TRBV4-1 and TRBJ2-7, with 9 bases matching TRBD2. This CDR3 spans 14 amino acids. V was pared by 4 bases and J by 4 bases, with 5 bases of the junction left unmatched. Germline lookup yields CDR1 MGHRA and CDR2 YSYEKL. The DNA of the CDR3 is TGCGCCAGCAGCCGCCTAGCGGGAACATACGAGCAGTACTTC. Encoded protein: CASSRLAGTYEQYF.

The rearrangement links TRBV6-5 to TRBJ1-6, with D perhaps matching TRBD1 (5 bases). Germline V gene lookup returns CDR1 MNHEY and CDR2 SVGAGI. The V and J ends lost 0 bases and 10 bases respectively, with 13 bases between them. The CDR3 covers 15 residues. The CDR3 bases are TGTGCCAGCAGTTACTCGATTGGGGGATCCTCACCCCTCCACTTT. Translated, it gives CASSYSIGGSSPLHF.

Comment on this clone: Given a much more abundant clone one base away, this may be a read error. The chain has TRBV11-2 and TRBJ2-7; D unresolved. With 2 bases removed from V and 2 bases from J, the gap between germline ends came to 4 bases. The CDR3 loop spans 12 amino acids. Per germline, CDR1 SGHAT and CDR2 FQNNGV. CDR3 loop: CASSLRTYEQYF. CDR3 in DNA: TGTGCCAGCAGCTTACGAACCTACGAGCAGTACTTC.

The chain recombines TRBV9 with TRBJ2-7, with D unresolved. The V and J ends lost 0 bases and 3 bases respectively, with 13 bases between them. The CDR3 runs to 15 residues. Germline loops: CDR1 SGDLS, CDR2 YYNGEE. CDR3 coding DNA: TGTGCCAGCAGCGTAGAGGCAGGACGCTTCTACGAGCAGTACTTC. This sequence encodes CASSVEAGRFYEQYF. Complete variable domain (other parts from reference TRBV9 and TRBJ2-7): DSGVTQTPKHLITATGQRVTLRCSPRSGDLSVYWYQQSLDQGLQFLIQYYNGEERAKGNILERFSAQQFPDLHSELNLSSLELGDSALYFCASSVEAGRFYEQYFGPGTRLTVT.

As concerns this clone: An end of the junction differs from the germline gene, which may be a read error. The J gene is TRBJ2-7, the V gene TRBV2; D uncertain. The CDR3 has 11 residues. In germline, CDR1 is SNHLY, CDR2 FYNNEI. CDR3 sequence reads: CASSPGPRTDF. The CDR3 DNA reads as TGTGCCAGCAGCCCCGGACCCCGCACCGACTTC.

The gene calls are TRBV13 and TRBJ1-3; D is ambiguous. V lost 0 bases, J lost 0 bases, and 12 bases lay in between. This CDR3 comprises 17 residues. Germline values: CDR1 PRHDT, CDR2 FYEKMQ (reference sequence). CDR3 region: CASSLGLGIASGNTIYF. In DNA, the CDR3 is TGTGCCAGCAGCTTAGGCCTTGGGATAGCCTCTGGAAACACCATATATTTT.

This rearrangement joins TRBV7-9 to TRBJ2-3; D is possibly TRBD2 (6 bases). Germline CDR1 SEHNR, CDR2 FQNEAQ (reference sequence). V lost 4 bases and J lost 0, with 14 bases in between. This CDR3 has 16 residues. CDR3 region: CASSSSGGSSTDTQYF. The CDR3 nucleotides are TGTGCCAGCAGCTCCTCTGGGGGGAGTAGCACAGATACGCAGTATTTT.

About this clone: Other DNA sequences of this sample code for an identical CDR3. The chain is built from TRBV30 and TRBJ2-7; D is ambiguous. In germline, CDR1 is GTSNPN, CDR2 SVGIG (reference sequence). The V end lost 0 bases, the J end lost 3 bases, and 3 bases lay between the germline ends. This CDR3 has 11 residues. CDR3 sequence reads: CAWSVSYEQYF. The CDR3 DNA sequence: TGTGCCTGGAGTGTCAGCTACGAGCAGTACTTC.

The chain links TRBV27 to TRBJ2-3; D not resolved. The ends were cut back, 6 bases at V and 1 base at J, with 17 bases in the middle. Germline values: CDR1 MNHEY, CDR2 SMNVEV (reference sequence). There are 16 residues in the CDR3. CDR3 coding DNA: TGTGCCAGCAGCCCTACAACCGTTCAGGGCACAGATACGCAGTATTTT. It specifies CASSPTTVQGTDTQYF.

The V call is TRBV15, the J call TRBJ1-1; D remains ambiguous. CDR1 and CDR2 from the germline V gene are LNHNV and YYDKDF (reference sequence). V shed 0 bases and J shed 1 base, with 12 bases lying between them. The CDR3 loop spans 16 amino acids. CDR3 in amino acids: CATSRDPSLANTEAFF. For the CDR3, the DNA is TGTGCCACCAGCAGAGATCCGTCCCTTGCGAACACTGAAGCTTTCTTT.

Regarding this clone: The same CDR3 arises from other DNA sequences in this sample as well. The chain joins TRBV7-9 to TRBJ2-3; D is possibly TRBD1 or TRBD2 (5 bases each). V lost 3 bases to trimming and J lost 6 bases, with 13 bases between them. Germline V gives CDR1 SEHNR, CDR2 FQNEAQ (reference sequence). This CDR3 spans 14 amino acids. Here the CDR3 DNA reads TGTGCCAGCAGCTTGGGGGATGGGACCGATACGCAGTATTTT. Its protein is CASSLGDGTDTQYF.

The CDR3: CAISDPWTGQSNQPQHF. CDR3 nucleotide sequence: TGTGCCATCAGTGACCCTTGGACAGGTCAGAGCAATCAGCCCCAGCATTTT. The chain is built from TRBV10-3 and TRBJ1-5, with 7 nucleotides matching TRBD1. CDR1 is ENHRY, CDR2 SYGVKD, per germline. J gave up 1 base and V 3 bases, and 9 bases lay outside the gene matches. The CDR3 spans 17 residues.

The DNA for the CDR3 is TGTGCCTGGAGTGTTACAGGGATGGAAAAACTGTTTTTT. It is translated as CAWSVTGMEKLFF. The J gene is TRBJ1-4, the V gene TRBV30, with D perhaps matching TRBD1 (6 bases). The CDR3 has 13 amino acids. Germline lookup yields CDR1 GTSNPN and CDR2 SVGIG (reference sequence). V lost 0 bases, J lost 8 bases, and 10 bases lay in between.

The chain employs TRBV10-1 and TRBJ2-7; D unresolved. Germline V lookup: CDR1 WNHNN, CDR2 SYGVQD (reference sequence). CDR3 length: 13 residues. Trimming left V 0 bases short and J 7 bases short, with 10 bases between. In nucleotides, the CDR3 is TGCGCCAGCAGTGAGTCAGTAACATCAGAGCAGTACTTC. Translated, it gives CASSESVTSEQYF.